The 29 T cell receptor beta chains presented below share a single source sample, sequenced in a study of T cell changes during pregnancy in multiple sclerosis. TCRdb's table, derived via immunoSEQ multiplex PCR, lists solely in-frame clones and lacks some. The data show over 40,000 clones, nearly 95% seen once. The starting material was peripheral blood, obtained in the third trimester of pregnancy. These receptors came from a female donor with multiple sclerosis, enrolled in a pregnancy study.

The genes are TRBV7-3 and TRBJ2-1, with TRBD2 matching over 10 bases. CDR3 length: 17 residues. The J segment lost 1 base and the V segment lost 1 base, leaving 4 bases of the junction unmatched. Looked up from germline, CDR1 is SGHTA and CDR2 is FQGTGA. For the CDR3, the DNA is TGTGCCAGCAGCTTAAGAGCGGGAGGGTCTTCCTACAATGAGCAGTTCTTC. The encoded protein is CASSLRAGGSSYNEQFF.

The J gene is TRBJ2-7, the V gene TRBV27, with 8 bases lining up with TRBD2. CDR1 and CDR2 from the germline V gene are MNHEY and SMNVEV (reference sequence). V shed 2 bases and J 4 bases; nucleotides not matched to a gene: 1. The CDR3 totals 13 residues. The CDR3 DNA reads TGTGCCAGCAGTTTAAGCGGGAGATACGAGCAGTACTTC. Translation: CASSLSGRYEQYF.

This clone has a single count. This chain connects TRBV7-8 to TRBJ2-1; 8 nucleotides line up with TRBD2. This CDR3 region has 17 residues. V lost 2 bases and J lost 4; bases outside the gene matches: 10. CDR1 and CDR2 (germline): SGHVS, FQNEAQ. The CDR3 sequence: CASSLPRSGDRYNEQFF. The CDR3 nucleotides read TGTGCCAGCAGCTTACCCCGTAGCGGGGATAGATACAATGAGCAGTTCTTC.

The V and J genes are TRBV14 and TRBJ2-7; weak D call: TRBD2 (6 bases). The V and J ends lost 2 bases and 5 bases respectively, with 13 bases between them. This CDR3 has 14 amino acids. Germline values: CDR1 SGHDN, CDR2 FVKESK. The CDR3 here is CASSQLRESNEQYF. In nucleotides, the CDR3 is TGTGCCAGCAGCCAACTTCGGGAGTCTAACGAGCAGTACTTC.

The chain is built from TRBV13 and TRBJ1-2, with D perhaps TRBD1 (5 bases). The ends were cut back, 3 bases at V and 4 bases at J, with 9 bases in the middle. This CDR3 contains 13 residues. The germline V gene has CDR1 PRHDT and CDR2 FYEKMQ (reference sequence). In nucleotides, the CDR3 is TGTGCCAGCAGCTTCGGGGGTATCTATGGCTACACCTTC. Protein product: CASSFGGIYGYTF.

This clone was counted once. This chain joins TRBV9 and TRBJ2-5, with TRBD2 identical over 9 bases. The CDR3 consists of 16 residues. Germline V gene lookup returns CDR1 SGDLS and CDR2 YYNGEE. Trimming at V came to 0 bases and at J to 5 bases, leaving 8 bases not matched to a gene. The CDR3 DNA reads as TGTGCCAGCAGCGTAGGCGGGAGGGGGGTTAGGGAGACCCAGTACTTC. Translated, it gives CASSVGGRGVRETQYF.

The chain combines TRBV4-1 with TRBJ2-1; TRBD2 aligns across 8 bases. The CDR3 length is 18 residues. Germline loops: CDR1 MGHRA, CDR2 YSYEKL. After removal of 1 base from V and 0 bases from J, the junction contained 8 bases not matched to a gene. The CDR3 DNA follows: TGCGCCAGCAGCCAAGTCCCGCCCAGCGGGAGCTCCTACAATGAGCAGTTCTTC. Translation gives CASSQVPPSGSSYNEQFF.

J is TRBJ2-7 and V is TRBV11-3; 11 nucleotides line up with TRBD2. With 1 base clipped from V and 2 bases from J, the junction kept 4 bases outside the gene matches. The CDR3 contains 16 residues. Germline V gene sequence: CDR1 SGHNT, CDR2 YENEEA. The DNA for the CDR3 is TGTGCCAGCAGCTTAGGGGGACTAGCGGTAACCTACGAGCAGTACTTC. Translation gives CASSLGGLAVTYEQYF.

Here the CDR3 reads CASSVATLSPTVNEQFF. The CDR3 nucleotides read TGTGCCAGCAGCGTAGCCACCCTAAGTCCCACAGTCAATGAGCAGTTCTTC. J is TRBJ2-1 and V is TRBV9; D unresolved. The CDR3 consists of 17 residues. V was pared by 0 bases and J by 6 bases, with 19 bases between. CDR1 is SGDLS and CDR2 is YYNGEE in the germline V gene.

The V gene is TRBV7-2, the J gene TRBJ2-5; 11 nucleotides line up with TRBD2. Germline CDR1 is SGHTA and CDR2 is FQGNSA. The CDR3 consists of 17 residues. Unmatched junction bases numbered 10, after V lost 4 bases and J lost 3 bases. CDR3 in DNA: TGTGCCAGCAGCTCGGGACTAGCGGTTCCCCCGAAAGAGACCCAGTACTTC. As protein: CASSSGLAVPPKETQYF.

The chain is built from TRBV6-5 and TRBJ1-1, with 7 bases matching TRBD1. This CDR3 region has 12 residues. The V and J ends lost 4 bases and 11 bases, in that order; junction bases with no gene match: 7. Germline V gives CDR1 MNHEY, CDR2 SVGAGI. CDR3 in amino acids: CASSLGGTVAFF. Here the CDR3 DNA reads TGTGCCAGCAGTTTGGGCGGGACAGTTGCTTTCTTT.

This chain joins TRBV6-4 and TRBJ1-2; possible D gene TRBD1, 5 bases. Germline V CDR1 and CDR2: MRHNA, SNTAGT. The CDR3 runs to 16 residues. V lost 8 bases and J lost 8, with 27 bases in between. CDR3 DNA: TGTGCCAGCTCGAAGGTCGGGGCCCCGGGGGTTATGGGCTACACCTTC. Amino acid sequence: CASSKVGAPGVMGYTF.

This sequence joins TRBV19 and TRBJ2-7; 10 positions agree with TRBD2. Per the germline V gene, CDR1 is LNHDA and CDR2 is SQIVND (reference sequence). V was clipped by 6 bases and J by 4 bases; unmatched bases: 9. This CDR3 contains 15 residues. Here the CDR3 DNA reads TGTGCCAGTAGCCCCCGACTAGCGGGCCCATACGAGCAGTACTTC. Translation: CASSPRLAGPYEQYF.

The chain couples TRBV10-3 to TRBJ2-1, with D possibly TRBD1 on 7 matching bases. Trimming left V 3 bases short and J 0 bases short, with 15 bases between. The CDR3 has 17 residues. CDR1 and CDR2 from the germline V gene are ENHRY and SYGVKD. CDR3 region: CAISDPPGDSSYNEQFF. CDR3 DNA sequence: TGTGCCATCAGTGACCCTCCGGGGGACAGCTCCTACAATGAGCAGTTCTTC.

The rearrangement uses TRBV30 and TRBJ2-1; tentatively, D is TRBD2 (5 bases). CDR1 is GTSNPN, CDR2 SVGIG, per germline (reference sequence). The V end was cut by 4 bases, the J end by 6 bases, with 10 bases between. The CDR3 spans 12 residues. The CDR3 loop reads CAWTPRGNEQFF. The DNA of the CDR3 is TGTGCCTGGACACCTCGGGGCAATGAGCAGTTCTTC.

V is TRBV14 and J is TRBJ2-3, with TRBD1 as a possible D gene (6 bases). V lost 6 bases, J lost 5 bases, and 15 bases lay in between. Germline assignment: CDR1 SGHDN and CDR2 FVKESK. This CDR3 is built from 14 residues. The chain's CDR3 is CASSFVGAGDTQYF. The CDR3 DNA is TGTGCCAGCAGTTTTGTGGGGGCTGGAGATACGCAGTATTTT. The whole variable domain, remainder taken from reference TRBV14 and TRBJ2-3, is EAGVTQFPSHSVIEKGQTVTLRCDPISGHDNLYWYRRVMGKEIKFLLHFVKESKQDESGMPNNRFLAERTGGTYSTLKVQPAELEDSGVYFCASSFVGAGDTQYFGPGTRLTVL.

The rearrangement links TRBV7-9 to TRBJ1-3; the D gene is possibly TRBD1 (6 bases). V was trimmed by 2 bases and J by 4 bases, leaving 9 bases between them. The CDR3 contains 14 residues. The germline CDR1 and CDR2 sequences are SEHNR and FQNEAQ (reference sequence). DNA of the CDR3: TGTGCCAGCAGCTTACAGGGGTCAGGAAACACCATATATTTT. Protein: CASSLQGSGNTIYF.

The V call is TRBV15, the J call TRBJ2-1, with 7 bases lining up with TRBD2. Germline V CDR1 and CDR2: LNHNV, YYDKDF (reference sequence). The V gene end was trimmed by 0 bases and the J gene end by 4 bases; junction bases not matched to a gene: 0. The CDR3 covers 14 residues. The CDR3 here is CATSRDSGYNEQFF. Written as DNA, the CDR3 is TGTGCCACCAGCAGAGATAGCGGGTACAATGAGCAGTTCTTC.

The CDR3 nucleotides read TGTGCCAGCACCCCCCCGGCTAGCCCCTCAGATACGCAGTATTTT. Residues: CASTPPASPSDTQYF. The rearrangement joins TRBV7-9 to TRBJ2-3; D perhaps matches TRBD2 (5 bases). The germline V and J ends were trimmed by 7 bases and 4 bases, with 18 bases remaining between them. This CDR3 has 15 amino acids. Germline CDR1 reads SEHNR; CDR2 reads FQNEAQ (reference sequence).

The genes are TRBV28 and TRBJ1-1, with D maybe TRBD1 (5 bases). The CDR3 is made up of 13 amino acids. The V end lost 3 bases, the J end lost 8 bases, and 13 bases lay between the germline ends. CDR1 is MDHEN and CDR2 is SYDVKM in the germline V gene. The CDR3 loop is CASSFQGDAEAFF. The CDR3 nucleotides read TGTGCCAGCAGTTTTCAGGGCGACGCGGAAGCTTTCTTT.

This chain uses TRBV19 with TRBJ1-5, with 9 bases lining up with TRBD1. The CDR3 covers 16 residues. Losses at the gene ends were 7 bases for V and 5 bases for J; bases not matched to a gene: 12. Per germline, CDR1 LNHDA and CDR2 SQIVND (reference sequence). The CDR3 region has the DNA TGTGCCAGTAAAGCGGTAGGGACAGGGCTTTATCAGCCCCAGCATTTT. It specifies CASKAVGTGLYQPQHF.

DNA for the CDR3: TGTGCCAGCAGCCAAGTCGTTCAGGCGATGTATAATGAGCAGTTCTTC. Protein sequence: CASSQVVQAMYNEQFF. J is TRBJ2-1 and V is TRBV4-2; D gene uncertain. The CDR3 sequence is 16 residues long. The ends were cut back, 1 base at V and 7 bases at J, with 17 bases in the middle. In germline, CDR1 is LGHNA, CDR2 YNFKEQ.

This rearrangement joins TRBV10-1 to TRBJ2-7, with D possibly TRBD1 on 7 matching bases. Trimming shortened V by 7 bases and J by 6 bases, and 19 bases separated the two germline ends. This CDR3 spans 14 amino acids. Germline V CDR1 and CDR2: WNHNN, SYGVQD (reference sequence). CDR3 nucleotide sequence: TGCGCCAGCACCGAGGAGGGACAGTTTTGCGAGCAGTACTTC. This gives the protein CASTEEGQFCEQYF.

V and J are TRBV30 and TRBJ1-1, with TRBD1 as a possible D gene (5 bases). CDR3 size: 15 residues. Germline V gene lookup returns CDR1 GTSNPN and CDR2 SVGIG (reference sequence). V was cut by 0 bases and J by 4 bases, with 15 bases left in between. In DNA, the CDR3 is TGTGCCTGGAGTGTGTTAAGGGGAATGAGCACTGAAGCTTTCTTT. Translation: CAWSVLRGMSTEAFF.

This chain joins TRBV4-3 and TRBJ1-5; maybe TRBD1 (5 bases). This CDR3 contains 14 residues. V shed 3 bases and J shed 5 bases, with 11 bases lying between them. Germline values: CDR1 LGHNA, CDR2 YSLEER. The CDR3 coding sequence is TGCGCCAGCAGCCAGGGGGGGAAGGATCAGCCCCAGCATTTT. It codes for CASSQGGKDQPQHF.

V is TRBV4-3 and J is TRBJ2-3, with TRBD2 matching over 8 bases. This CDR3 has 16 amino acids. CDR1 is LGHNA, CDR2 YSLEER, per germline. V was pared by 0 bases and J by 4 bases, with 6 bases of the junction left unmatched. CDR3 protein: CASSQDERESADTQYF. DNA of the CDR3: TGCGCCAGCAGCCAAGACGAGCGGGAGAGTGCAGATACGCAGTATTTT.

This clone was seen only once. V usage is TRBV19 and J usage is TRBJ2-7, with D uncertain. The CDR3 has 14 residues. Germline-derived CDR1 and CDR2 are LNHDA and SQIVND (reference sequence). The V end lost 3 bases, the J end lost 7 bases, and 16 bases lay between the germline ends. The CDR3 region is CASSIWATGGEQYF. CDR3 DNA sequence: TGTGCCAGTAGTATCTGGGCGACCGGTGGTGAGCAGTACTTC.

The chain joins TRBV5-1 to TRBJ1-2, with a weak D call TRBD1 (5 bases). Germline CDR1 and CDR2: SGHRS and YFSETQ. Trimming pared 4 bases from V and 0 bases from J, leaving 10 bases between. This CDR3 is built from 14 residues. CDR3 DNA: TGCGCCAGCAGCCAGTCAGGGTCTAACTATGGCTACACCTTC. Its protein is CASSQSGSNYGYTF.

V and J are TRBV25-1 and TRBJ1-4; a possible D gene is TRBD1 (6 bases). V dropped 1 base and J dropped 7 bases, with 10 bases sitting between them. This CDR3 comprises 14 residues. Germline values: CDR1 MGHDK, CDR2 SYGVNS. The CDR3 spells CASSEFGGSEKLFF. In DNA, the CDR3 is TGTGCCAGCAGTGAATTTGGGGGCAGTGAAAAACTGTTTTTT.